A single sample gave rise to the 29 T cell receptor beta chains below, sequenced in a study of T cells in women clearing cervical HPV infection. Profiled with immunoSEQ multiplex PCR; TCRdb holds only in-frame clones, not every one. Reported are about 35,000 clones; the ten largest clones contain around 1.6%. What was sequenced was blood buffy coat. The receptors shown here come from a woman between 18 and 70 years old with a cervical HPV16 infection that either progressed to CIN3+ or cleared (not recorded which).

As regards this clone: The read gets to within 3 residues of the CDR3 end, and the germline J gene fills in the rest. J is TRBJ2-2 and V is TRBV18; tentative D call: TRBD2 (6 bases). Looked up from germline, CDR1 is KGHSH and CDR2 is LQKENI. CDR3 length equals 15 residues. The sequenced CDR3 bases are TGTGCCAGCTCACTACACGACGCGGGGATTGAAAAG. Residues: CASSLHDAGIEK. The CDR3 reads in full as CASSLHDAGIEKLFF.

Concerning this clone itself: The CDR3 extends 3 residues past the end of the read, so its final part is completed from the germline J gene. The gene calls are TRBV20-1 and TRBJ2-7, with 8 bases fitting TRBD2. Losses at the gene ends were 4 bases for V and 6 bases for J; bases not matched to a gene: 8. This CDR3 is 13 amino acids long. CDR1 is DFQATT, CDR2 SNEGSKA, per germline (reference sequence). CDR3 bases read: TGCAGTGCTACCAGACTAGCGCTCGGCGAG. This encodes CSATRLALGE. The full CDR3 reads CSATRLALGEQYF.

As regards this clone: The CDR3 end lies 3 residues beyond the end of the read and is filled in from the germline J gene. The V call is TRBV2, the J call TRBJ1-1; possibly TRBD1 for D (5 bases). Trimming left V 7 bases short and J 1 base short, with 10 bases between. This CDR3 has 13 amino acids. Germline V gene data show CDR1 as SNHLY and CDR2 as FYNNEI. The CDR3 is CASTRGPNTEAFF. The CDR3 DNA, read in part, is TGTGCCAGCACGCGGGGCCCGAACACTGAA.

Turning to this clone: The read ends 3 residues shy of where the CDR3 ends; the end is completed using the germline J gene. The chain couples TRBV5-6 to TRBJ2-2, with 9 bases identical to TRBD1. Germline loops: CDR1 SGHDT, CDR2 YYEEEE. CDR3 length equals 15 residues. V lost 6 bases and J lost 4; bases outside the gene matches: 7. CDR3 loop: CASTHATGGTGELFF. CDR3 bases read: TGTGCCAGCACCCACGCGACAGGGGGCACCGGGGAG.

About this clone itself: With the read ending 3 residues before the CDR3 end, the germline J gene is used to fill in that end. The rearrangement uses TRBV18 and TRBJ1-2; possibly TRBD1 for D (6 bases). Trimming shortened V by 3 bases and J by 0 bases, and 11 bases separated the two germline ends. The CDR3 contains 15 residues. Per the germline V gene, CDR1 is KGHSH and CDR2 is LQKENI. CDR3 protein: CASSPATGTNYGYTF. The sequenced part of the CDR3 DNA is TGTGCCAGCTCACCTGCAACAGGGACTAACTATGGC.

In the case of this clone: The CDR3 is cut off 3 residues early in the read; its end comes from the germline J gene. This chain links TRBV29-1 with TRBJ2-3, with TRBD1 matching over 7 bases. Germline CDR1 SQVTM, CDR2 ANQGSEA. The CDR3 contains 15 residues. CDR3 in amino acids: CSVDDPTSMTGTQYF. The CDR3 bases that were read are TGCAGCGTTGACGACCCAACCTCAATGACAGGGACG.

For this clone: The read stops 3 residues short of the end of the CDR3; the missing end is completed from the germline J gene. The chain carries TRBV19 and TRBJ1-3, with D perhaps TRBD1 (6 bases). The germline gives CDR1 LNHDA, CDR2 SQIVND (reference sequence). CDR3 length equals 15 residues. Trimming took off 4 bases at V and 3 bases at J, with 13 bases between the two ends. CDR3 DNA, as far as it was read: TGTGCCAGTAGTACGTACGGGACAAGTGGAAACACC. Amino acid sequence: CASSTYGTSGNT. The whole CDR3 region reads CASSTYGTSGNTIYF.

A word on this clone: The read stops 3 residues short of the end of the CDR3; the missing end is completed from the germline J gene. V is TRBV20-1 and J is TRBJ2-3; 11 positions match TRBD1. Germline V gives CDR1 DFQATT, CDR2 SNEGSKA (reference sequence). The CDR3 consists of 13 residues. CDR3 region: CSQGQGARETQYF. Incomplete CDR3 DNA: TGCAGTCAAGGACAGGGGGCCAGGGAGACG.

With regard to this clone: Read data end 3 residues before the CDR3 end; the end is taken from the germline J gene. The chain combines TRBV18 with TRBJ1-1; D is perhaps TRBD1 (6 bases). With 3 bases removed from V and 4 bases from J, the gap between germline ends came to 15 bases. This CDR3 is 15 amino acids long. Germline CDR1 reads KGHSH; CDR2 reads LQKENI. The CDR3 bases that were read are TGTGCCAGCTCACCTAAAAGTCTCAGGGGCACTGAA. The encoded protein is CASSPKSLRGTE. In full, the CDR3 reads CASSPKSLRGTEAFF.

A word on this clone: The missing CDR3 end, 3 residues past where the read stops, is filled in from the germline J gene. This sequence joins TRBV11-2 and TRBJ2-1, with 10 bases matching TRBD2. The CDR3 extends over 15 amino acids. Germline assignment: CDR1 SGHAT and CDR2 FQNNGV. J was trimmed by 9 bases and V by 0 bases; bases with no gene match: 5. The CDR3 bases that were read are TGTGCCAGCAGCTTAGAGGCTAGCGGGAGTGGTGAG. Translating it yields CASSLEASGSGE. The full CDR3 protein reads CASSLEASGSGEQFF.

On this clone: The read finishes 3 residues shy of the CDR3 end, and the germline J gene is used to complete it. The chain combines TRBV7-9 with TRBJ2-1, with 12 bases identical to TRBD2. The ends lost 2 bases at V and 8 bases at J; junction bases unmatched: 4. Germline loops: CDR1 SEHNR, CDR2 FQNEAQ (reference sequence). The CDR3 is made up of 15 amino acids. The CDR3 is CASSLLTSGSYEQFF. CDR3 bases read: TGTGCCAGCAGCTTATTGACTAGCGGGAGTTATGAG. Full variable domain (remainder filled in from reference TRBV7-9 and TRBJ2-1): DTGVSQNPRHKITKRGQNVTFRCDPISEHNRLYWYRQTLGQGPEFLTYFQNEAQLEKSRLLSDRFSAERPKGSFSTLEIQRTEQGDSAMYLCASSLLTSGSYEQFFGPGTRLTVL.

This clone counts as medium-sized by frequency. The read halts 3 residues ahead of the CDR3 end, with the missing end drawn from the germline J gene. The V and J genes are TRBV28 and TRBJ2-1; possibly TRBD1 for D (5 bases). The germline CDR1 and CDR2 sequences are MDHEN and SYDVKM. V lost 7 bases and J 1 base, leaving 8 bases between the germline ends. The CDR3 runs 13 residues. CDR3 residues: CASIPGSYNEQFF. The sequenced part of the CDR3 DNA is TGTGCCAGCATCCCAGGGTCCTACAATGAG.

CDR3 DNA (partial): TGTGCCAGCAGCTTAGCAGGGGCTAGCACAGATACG. This translates into CASSLAGASTDT. From start to end, the CDR3 is CASSLAGASTDTQYF. This chain links TRBV7-6 with TRBJ2-3; possibly TRBD1 for D (5 bases). The CDR3 goes on 3 residues after the read ends, and that part is filled in from the germline J gene. CDR3 length equals 15 residues. The germline V gene has CDR1 SGHVS and CDR2 FNYEAQ. The V end was cut by 0 bases, the J end by 0 bases, with 7 bases between. Full variable domain (missing parts from reference TRBV7-6 and TRBJ2-3): GAGVSQSPRYKVTKRGQDVALRCDPISGHVSLYWYRQALGQGPEFLTYFNYEAQQDKSGLPNDRFSAERPEGSISTLTIQRTEQRDSAMYRCASSLAGASTDTQYFGPGTRLTVL.

Remarks on this clone: From the germline J gene comes the end of the CDR3, since the read stops 3 residues before it. The gene calls are TRBV10-3 and TRBJ2-3; 10 nucleotides agree with TRBD2. Trimming took 7 bases from V and 2 from J; bases not matched to a gene: 6. CDR3 length equals 15 residues. Germline CDR1 is ENHRY and CDR2 is SYGVKD. The DNA read from the CDR3 is TGTGCCATCAACCAACTAGCGGGATCCACAGATACG. Its protein product is CAINQLAGSTDT. The full CDR3 sequence reads CAINQLAGSTDTQYF.

To note about this clone: The observed sequence ends 3 residues before the CDR3 terminus, with the missing tail filled in from the germline J gene. The chain uses TRBV28 and TRBJ1-5, with 8 bases aligning to TRBD1. Unmatched junction bases numbered 8, after V lost 11 bases and J lost 5 bases. The CDR3 sequence is 13 residues long. Germline V CDR1 and CDR2: MDHEN, SYDVKM. CDR3 DNA, as far as it was read: TGTGCCGCGACAGGGGCAAGGTATCAGCCC. Its translation: CAATGARYQP. The whole CDR3 protein reads CAATGARYQPQHF.

As concerns this clone: Read coverage stops 3 residues before the CDR3 terminus; the germline J gene supplies the remainder. V and J are TRBV5-8 and TRBJ1-6, with a weak D call TRBD1 (6 bases). Germline CDR1 is SGHTS and CDR2 is YDEGEE. CDR3 length: 15 amino acids. V shed 6 bases and J shed 4 bases, with 14 bases lying between them. The sequenced CDR3 bases are TGTGCCAGCAAAAACGAGGGGGGGTATAATTCACCC. Encoded protein: CASKNEGGYNSP. The CDR3 in its entirety is CASKNEGGYNSPLHF.

Concerning this clone itself: The read ends 3 residues before the CDR3 terminus; that terminus is restored from the germline J gene. This chain links TRBV5-1 with TRBJ2-7, with TRBD2 identical over 8 bases. CDR1 and CDR2 from the germline V gene are SGHRS and YFSETQ. The CDR3 runs to 14 residues. V lost 3 bases and J lost 4; bases outside the gene matches: 6. CDR3 DNA, as far as it was read: TGCGCCAGCAGCTCCGCCAGCGGGAGTTACGAG. Translation: CASSSASGSYE. Given in full, the CDR3 is CASSSASGSYEQYF.

Of note for this clone: The CDR3 goes on 3 residues after the read ends, and that part is filled in from the germline J gene. The chain has TRBV20-1 and TRBJ2-2; D ambiguous. This CDR3 is 15 amino acids long. Germline CDR1 and CDR2: DFQATT and SNEGSKA (reference sequence). CDR3 DNA, as far as it was read: TGCAGTGCTAGTAGAGTTCCCACAACTAATGAAAAG. Translated, it gives CSASRVPTTNEK. The full CDR3 protein is CSASRVPTTNEKLFF.

As to this clone: The sequence runs out 3 residues before the end of the CDR3; the remainder is reconstructed from the germline J gene. This chain connects TRBV2 to TRBJ1-2; 9 bases fit TRBD1. Per the germline V gene, CDR1 is SNHLY and CDR2 is FYNNEI. The CDR3 loop spans 14 amino acids. The J segment lost 4 bases and the V segment lost 6 bases, leaving 6 bases of the junction unmatched. This CDR3 reads CASRGGTGSYGYTF. The covered CDR3 bases are TGTGCCAGCAGGGGGGGGACAGGGAGCTATGGC.

On this clone: The read ends 3 residues shy of where the CDR3 ends; the end is completed using the germline J gene. This chain uses TRBV28 with TRBJ2-6; D is unresolved. The CDR3 has 17 residues. Trimming removed 3 bases from V and 1 base from J, with 13 bases in between. Germline loops: CDR1 MDHEN, CDR2 SYDVKM. This chain's CDR3 is CASSLAGTQSGANVLTF. CDR3 DNA, as far as it was read: TGTGCCAGCAGTTTGGCAGGAACCCAATCTGGGGCCAACGTC.

The CDR3 is CASSTGSAGGTEAFF. CDR3 bases read: TGTGCCAGCAGTACGGGGTCGGCAGGGGGCACTGAA. The chain couples TRBV6-2 or TRBV6-3 to TRBJ1-1; the match to TRBD1 covers 7 bases. The CDR3 end lies 3 residues beyond the end of the read and is filled in from the germline J gene. The CDR3 totals 15 residues. Looked up from germline, CDR1 is MNHEY and CDR2 is SVGEGT. J was trimmed by 4 bases and V by 5 bases; bases with no gene match: 10.

A remark on this clone: Read coverage stops 3 residues before the CDR3 terminus; the germline J gene supplies the remainder. V and J are TRBV5-1 and TRBJ1-6; D remains ambiguous. Trimming stripped 3 bases from V and 8 bases from J, with 18 bases between. Per the germline V gene, CDR1 is SGHRS and CDR2 is YFSETQ. The CDR3 sequence is 16 residues long. CDR3 amino acids: CASSYSSSLIDSPLHF. Incomplete CDR3 DNA: TGCGCCAGCAGCTACAGTTCCTCCCTTATTGATTCACCC. The full variable domain, rest sourced from reference TRBV5-1 and TRBJ1-6, is KAGVTQTPRYLIKTRGQQVTLSCSPISGHRSVSWYQQTPGQGLQFLFEYFSETQRNKGNFPGRFSGRQFSNSRSEMNVSTLELGDSALYLCASSYSSSLIDSPLHFGNGTRLTVT.

In regard to this clone: The read ends 3 residues before the CDR3 terminus; that terminus is restored from the germline J gene. The V and J genes are TRBV19 and TRBJ2-2; 9 nucleotides agree with TRBD1. The CDR3 runs 13 residues. CDR1 LNHDA and CDR2 SQIVND come from the germline V gene (reference sequence). CDR3 region: CASSGTGSEKLFF. The sequenced CDR3 bases are TGTGCCAGTAGTGGGACAGGGAGCGAAAAG.

In regard to this clone: The sequence runs out 3 residues before the end of the CDR3; the remainder is reconstructed from the germline J gene. V is TRBV28 and J is TRBJ1-3; D is unresolved. This CDR3 spans 15 amino acids. Germline V gives CDR1 MDHEN, CDR2 SYDVKM. V was cut by 1 base and J by 0 bases, with 7 bases left in between. The CDR3 is CASSLSGSSGNTIYF. The DNA read from the CDR3 is TGTGCCAGCAGTTTATCTGGCTCCTCTGGAAACACC.

On this clone itself: The CDR3 end is not reached by the read, which stops 3 residues before it; the germline J gene fills it in. The V gene is TRBV28, the J gene TRBJ1-2, with D perhaps matching TRBD1 (6 bases). Germline V lookup: CDR1 MDHEN, CDR2 SYDVKM. The ends were cut back, 2 bases at V and 5 bases at J, with 12 bases in the middle. The length of the CDR3 is 14 residues. The CDR3: CASSLGGGHYGYTF. CDR3 DNA, as far as it was read: TGTGCCAGCAGTTTAGGAGGGGGTCATTATGGC.

Concerning this clone: The read is 3 residues too short to cover the CDR3 end, so that end is filled in from the germline J gene. The rearrangement joins TRBV7-3 to TRBJ2-1; D is perhaps TRBD2 (7 bases). Trimming took 2 bases from V and 0 from J, leaving 14 bases between them. Germline CDR1 is SGHTA and CDR2 is FQGTGA. CDR3 length: 17 amino acids. CDR3 bases read: TGTGCCAGCAGCTTATACGGGGGGCCATCCTCCTACAATGAG. It translates to CASSLYGGPSSYNE. The whole CDR3 reads CASSLYGGPSSYNEQFF. Supplemented by reference TRBV7-3 and TRBJ2-1, the full variable domain reads GAGVSQTPSNKVTEKGKYVELRCDPISGHTALYWYRQSLGQGPEFLIYFQGTGAADDSGLPNDRFFAVRPEGSVSTLKIQRTERGDSAVYLCASSLYGGPSSYNEQFFGPGTRLTVL.

On this clone itself: The observed sequence ends 3 residues before the CDR3 terminus, with the missing tail filled in from the germline J gene. The rearrangement uses TRBV5-1 and TRBJ2-5; tentatively, D is TRBD1 (6 bases). The CDR3 covers 13 residues. The germline CDR1 and CDR2 sequences are SGHRS and YFSETQ. CDR3 protein: CASSTGQSDTQYF. The sequenced CDR3 bases are TGCGCCAGCAGCACCGGACAGTCAGATACC.

Points on this clone: Read coverage stops 3 residues before the CDR3 terminus; the germline J gene supplies the remainder. The V call is TRBV20-1, the J call TRBJ2-5, with TRBD2 identical over 14 bases. Germline V gives CDR1 DFQATT, CDR2 SNEGSKA (reference sequence). Unmatched junction bases numbered 18, after V lost 3 bases and J lost 6 bases. The CDR3 loop spans 19 amino acids. The CDR3 here is CSASAIPGLAGDEGKTQYF. The DNA read from the CDR3 is TGCAGTGCTAGTGCGATCCCGGGACTAGCGGGAGATGAAGGGAAGACC.

Turning to this clone: The CDR3 end is not reached by the read, which stops 3 residues before it; the germline J gene fills it in. The rearrangement uses TRBV24-1 and TRBJ2-5; D remains unclear. Trimming shortened V by 5 bases and J by 1 base, and 10 bases separated the two germline ends. The CDR3 spans 14 residues. The germline V gene has CDR1 KGHDR and CDR2 SFDVKD. The CDR3 DNA, read in part, is TGTGCCACCAGTGTTCCACAGACCCAAGAGACC. Its translation is CATSVPQTQET. The entire CDR3 is CATSVPQTQETQYF.